The rows below give T cell receptor beta chains drawn from one sample of a study of T cell responses to AZD1222 COVID-19 vaccine. Repertoires were generated with immunoSEQ multiplex PCR, while TCRdb's copy carries only in-frame clones and drops some. The sample lists roughly 150,000 clones; 92% were seen once. Sequenced material: peripheral blood, taken on day 0 of AZD1222 vaccination. The receptor set was obtained from an adult in good health. The CDR3 runs from the conserved cysteine through the conserved F or W. D genes are given only for firm matches. Clone size appears in some rows only: once, few, many, or a class for an expanded clone.

clone_size: .; d_call: .; v_call: TRBV27; j_call: TRBJ2-7; cdr3_aa: CASSSLYEQYF; cdr3_nt: TGTGCCAGCAGTTCCCTCTACGAGCAGTACTTC
clone_size: .; d_call: TRBD1; v_call: TRBV3-1/TRBV3-2; j_call: TRBJ1-2; cdr3_aa: CASSKDWGQGNGYTF; cdr3_nt: TGTGCCAGCAGCAAAGACTGGGGACAGGGTAATGGCTACACCTTC
clone_size: .; d_call: TRBD2; v_call: TRBV6-4; j_call: TRBJ2-3; cdr3_aa: CASSEGSGGSDTQYF; cdr3_nt: TGTGCCAGCAGTGAGGGGTCGGGGGGTTCAGATACGCAGTATTTT
clone_size: .; d_call: TRBD2; v_call: TRBV6-5; j_call: TRBJ2-3; cdr3_aa: CASSLAGESTQYF; cdr3_nt: TGTGCCAGCAGTCTAGCGGGAGAGTCTACGCAGTATTTT
clone_size: .; d_call: TRBD1; v_call: TRBV10-3; j_call: TRBJ1-6; cdr3_aa: CAISSRGLLGNSPLHF; cdr3_nt: TGTGCCATCAGTTCCAGGGGGCTACTGGGTAATTCACCCCTCCACTTT
clone_size: .; d_call: .; v_call: TRBV6-4; j_call: TRBJ1-1; cdr3_aa: CASSDRENTEAFF; cdr3_nt: TGTGCCAGCAGTGACAGGGAAAACACTGAAGCTTTCTTT
clone_size: once; d_call: .; v_call: TRBV9; j_call: TRBJ2-3; cdr3_aa: CASSVGSRDTQYF; cdr3_nt: TGTGCCAGCAGCGTAGGATCGAGAGATACGCAGTATTTT
clone_size: .; d_call: .; v_call: TRBV27; j_call: TRBJ1-2; cdr3_aa: CASSLRGAQGYTF; cdr3_nt: TGTGCCAGCAGTTTAAGGGGGGCACAGGGCTACACCTTC
clone_size: .; d_call: TRBD1; v_call: TRBV5-1; j_call: TRBJ2-7; cdr3_aa: CASSLGQGVHEQYF; cdr3_nt: TGCGCCAGCAGCTTGGGACAGGGCGTCCACGAGCAGTACTTC
clone_size: .; d_call: .; v_call: TRBV7-9; j_call: TRBJ2-3; cdr3_aa: CASTSWGMRTDTQYF; cdr3_nt: TGTGCCAGCACCTCCTGGGGGATGAGGACAGATACGCAGTATTTT
clone_size: .; d_call: TRBD2; v_call: TRBV9; j_call: TRBJ2-1; cdr3_aa: CASSSEAGGRNEQFF; cdr3_nt: TGTGCCAGCAGCTCAGAAGCGGGAGGGCGAAATGAGCAGTTCTTC
clone_size: .; d_call: .; v_call: TRBV28; j_call: TRBJ1-2; cdr3_aa: CASRPWDHLANYGYTF; cdr3_nt: TGTGCCAGCAGACCCTGGGACCACCTAGCTAACTATGGCTACACCTTC
clone_size: .; d_call: .; v_call: TRBV5-6; j_call: TRBJ1-1; cdr3_aa: CASSWAGNTEAFF; cdr3_nt: TGTGCCAGCAGCTGGGCGGGGAACACTGAAGCTTTCTTT
clone_size: .; d_call: .; v_call: TRBV3-1/TRBV3-2; j_call: TRBJ2-7; cdr3_aa: CASSHPKGVPSYEQYF; cdr3_nt: TGTGCCAGCAGCCATCCTAAAGGGGTGCCGTCCTACGAGCAGTACTTC
clone_size: once; d_call: .; v_call: TRBV4-3; j_call: TRBJ2-3; cdr3_aa: CASSQALQGPNTDTQYF; cdr3_nt: TGCGCCAGCAGCCAAGCCCTCCAGGGACCTAACACAGATACGCAGTATTTT
clone_size: .; d_call: TRBD2; v_call: TRBV19; j_call: TRBJ2-1; cdr3_aa: CASSMAGRRDEQFF; cdr3_nt: TGTGCCAGTAGTATGGCCGGGAGGCGTGATGAGCAGTTCTTC
clone_size: .; d_call: .; v_call: TRBV5-1; j_call: TRBJ2-2; cdr3_aa: CASREGTGELFF; cdr3_nt: TGCGCCAGCAGGGAAGGGACCGGGGAGCTGTTTTTT
clone_size: .; d_call: .; v_call: TRBV4-1; j_call: TRBJ1-3; cdr3_aa: CASSQRGDTIYF; cdr3_nt: TGCGCCAGCAGCCAAAGGGGTGACACCATATATTTT
clone_size: once; d_call: TRBD1; v_call: TRBV5-5; j_call: TRBJ1-2; cdr3_aa: CASSLMVQGAPGYTF; cdr3_nt: TGTGCCAGCAGCTTGATGGTACAGGGGGCTCCTGGCTACACCTTC
clone_size: .; d_call: .; v_call: TRBV9; j_call: TRBJ1-4; cdr3_aa: CASSGQSEGNPEKLFF; cdr3_nt: TGTGCCAGCAGCGGCCAGAGCGAGGGGAATCCTGAAAAACTGTTTTTT
clone_size: .; d_call: .; v_call: TRBV20-1; j_call: TRBJ2-4; cdr3_aa: CSASAGQSLIAKNIQYF; cdr3_nt: TGCAGTGCTAGTGCAGGGCAGTCGTTAATAGCCAAAAACATTCAGTACTTC
clone_size: .; d_call: TRBD1; v_call: TRBV30; j_call: TRBJ1-3; cdr3_aa: CAWSVGGTGAPSGNTIYF; cdr3_nt: TGTGCCTGGAGTGTGGGAGGGACAGGGGCTCCCTCTGGAAACACCATATATTTT
clone_size: .; d_call: .; v_call: TRBV4-2; j_call: TRBJ2-5; cdr3_aa: CASSQGGETQYF; cdr3_nt: TGTGCCAGCAGCCAAGGTGGTGAGACCCAGTACTTC
clone_size: .; d_call: TRBD2; v_call: TRBV7-3; j_call: TRBJ2-1; cdr3_aa: CASSLTGLSGSPFNEQFF; cdr3_nt: TGTGCCAGCAGCTTAACGGGATTGAGCGGGAGTCCTTTCAATGAGCAGTTCTTC
clone_size: .; d_call: .; v_call: TRBV12-3/TRBV12-4; j_call: TRBJ1-3; cdr3_aa: CASRGPSGNTIYF; cdr3_nt: TGTGCCAGCAGAGGCCCCTCTGGAAACACCATATATTTT
clone_size: .; d_call: .; v_call: TRBV4-3; j_call: TRBJ2-3; cdr3_aa: CASSLQTPKDGLETDTQYF; cdr3_nt: TGCGCCAGCAGCCTCCAGACTCCGAAAGACGGTCTGGAAACCGATACGCAGTATTTT
clone_size: .; d_call: TRBD1; v_call: TRBV5-4; j_call: TRBJ1-1; cdr3_aa: CASSSTGDNTEAFF; cdr3_nt: TGTGCCAGCAGCTCGACAGGGGATAACACTGAAGCTTTCTTT
clone_size: .; d_call: TRBD1; v_call: TRBV28; j_call: TRBJ1-1; cdr3_aa: CASSLQGQGSNTEAFF; cdr3_nt: TGTGCCAGCAGTCTACAAGGACAGGGTTCGAACACTGAAGCTTTCTTT
clone_size: .; d_call: .; v_call: TRBV6-5; j_call: TRBJ2-3; cdr3_aa: CASTRDTGDTQYF; cdr3_nt: TGTGCCAGCACCCGGGACACGGGAGATACGCAGTATTTT
clone_size: .; d_call: .; v_call: TRBV7-2; j_call: TRBJ2-7; cdr3_aa: CASSRTQLYEQYF; cdr3_nt: TGTGCCAGCAGCCGGACACAGCTCTACGAGCAGTACTTC
clone_size: .; d_call: .; v_call: TRBV5-1; j_call: TRBJ1-1; cdr3_aa: CASSLGFRENTEAFF; cdr3_nt: TGCGCCAGCAGCTTGGGGTTCAGGGAGAACACTGAAGCTTTCTTT
clone_size: .; d_call: .; v_call: TRBV29-1; j_call: TRBJ2-1; cdr3_aa: CSVETRGGNYNEQFF; cdr3_nt: TGCAGCGTTGAAACTAGGGGGGGGAACTACAATGAGCAGTTCTTC
clone_size: .; d_call: TRBD2; v_call: TRBV5-1; j_call: TRBJ2-3; cdr3_aa: CASSPGTSGGDTQYF; cdr3_nt: TGCGCCAGCAGCCCCGGGACTAGCGGGGGAGATACGCAGTATTTT
clone_size: .; d_call: .; v_call: TRBV7-9; j_call: TRBJ2-7; cdr3_aa: CASSSGIPQNYEQYF; cdr3_nt: TGTGCCAGCAGTTCAGGCATTCCACAGAACTACGAGCAGTACTTC
clone_size: .; d_call: .; v_call: TRBV7-7; j_call: TRBJ2-3; cdr3_aa: CASSLGPQRDTDTQYF; cdr3_nt: TGTGCTAGCAGCTTAGGTCCCCAGAGGGACACAGATACGCAGTATTTT
clone_size: .; d_call: TRBD1; v_call: TRBV3-1/TRBV3-2; j_call: TRBJ2-5; cdr3_aa: CASSQEGQGPLDGETQYF; cdr3_nt: TGTGCCAGCAGCCAAGAGGGACAGGGACCACTAGACGGGGAGACCCAGTACTTC
clone_size: .; d_call: TRBD2; v_call: TRBV7-8; j_call: TRBJ2-7; cdr3_aa: CASSKPGLAGVYEQYF; cdr3_nt: TGTGCCAGCAGCAAACCGGGACTAGCGGGAGTATACGAGCAGTACTTC
clone_size: few; d_call: .; v_call: TRBV10-3; j_call: TRBJ2-7; cdr3_aa: CAISESKGTYEQYF; cdr3_nt: TGTGCCATCAGTGAGTCGAAGGGGACCTACGAGCAGTACTTC
clone_size: .; d_call: TRBD1; v_call: TRBV19; j_call: TRBJ1-2; cdr3_aa: CASSTGQGSYGYTF; cdr3_nt: TGTGCCAGTAGCACTGGACAGGGGTCCTATGGCTACACCTTC
clone_size: .; d_call: TRBD1; v_call: TRBV5-4; j_call: TRBJ1-6; cdr3_aa: CASSYEGDRGNSPLHF; cdr3_nt: TGTGCCAGCAGCTATGAAGGGGACAGGGGTAATTCACCCCTCCACTTT
clone_size: .; d_call: .; v_call: TRBV5-8; j_call: TRBJ2-1; cdr3_aa: CASSSREAGNNEQFF; cdr3_nt: TGTGCCAGCAGCTCCCGAGAAGCCGGGAACAATGAGCAGTTCTTC
clone_size: .; d_call: TRBD1; v_call: TRBV19; j_call: TRBJ2-5; cdr3_aa: CASNTGGETQYF; cdr3_nt: TGTGCCAGTAACACAGGGGGGGAGACCCAGTACTTC
clone_size: .; d_call: TRBD2; v_call: TRBV5-1; j_call: TRBJ2-7; cdr3_aa: CASSYPGTTYEQYF; cdr3_nt: TGCGCCAGCAGCTACCCAGGGACTACCTACGAGCAGTACTTC